What follows are 25 T cell receptor beta chains derived from one specimen sequenced in a study of T cells in Graves' hyperthyroidism and ophthalmopathy. The CDR3 regions of TCR beta were amplified from RNA transcripts. HTBI primers drove first-round RT-PCR of the TCR CDR3. MiXCR, run by TCRdb on the multiplex PCR reads, gives a single entry per CDR3 protein. The sample has about 770,000 distinct CDR3 sequences, around 19% seen once. The sequenced sample was blood. The receptors shown here come from a woman in her 50s with Graves' hyperthyroidism that later progressed to Graves' ophthalmopathy.

The CDR3: CASSQPGNQPQHF. CDR3 in DNA: TGTGCCAGCAGCCAACCAGGGAATCAGCCCCAGCATTTT. The J gene is TRBJ1-5, the V gene TRBV3-1, with TRBD1 as a possible D gene (5 bases). V shed 2 bases and J shed 4 bases, with 6 bases lying between them. CDR3 length: 13 amino acids. Germline CDR1 and CDR2: LGHDT and YNNKEL (reference sequence).

This chain uses TRBV6-1 with TRBJ2-2; 7 bases are a match to TRBD1. CDR1 is MNHNS, CDR2 SASEGT, per germline. The J segment lost 4 bases and the V segment lost 5 bases, leaving 7 bases of the junction unmatched. The CDR3 runs 15 residues. CDR3 coding DNA: TGTGCCAGCAGTAACAGGGGTCGTGGCACCGGGGAGCTGTTTTTT. This encodes CASSNRGRGTGELFF.

This clonotype was observed at least ten times. The chain joins TRBV7-9 to TRBJ2-7, with TRBD2 as a possible D gene (6 bases). Germline lookup yields CDR1 SEHNR and CDR2 FQNEAQ (reference sequence). This CDR3 contains 17 residues. Trimming removed 5 bases at V and 2 bases at J, with 22 bases between. The CDR3 DNA reads as TGTGCCAGCAGCATGACGCCGGGACTTGCCGAAACCTACGAGCAGTACTTC. It translates to CASSMTPGLAETYEQYF. Based on the CDR3 plus reference TRBV7-9 and TRBJ2-7, the full variable domain is DTGVSQNPRHKITKRGQNVTFRCDPISEHNRLYWYRQTLGQGPEFLTYFQNEAQLEKSRLLSDRFSAERPKGSFSTLEIQRTEQGDSAMYLCASSMTPGLAETYEQYFGPGTRLTVT.

This clonotype was observed a handful of times. V is TRBV10-3 and J is TRBJ1-2, with 7 bases identical to TRBD1. The CDR3 has 15 residues. In germline, CDR1 is ENHRY, CDR2 SYGVKD. V trimming: 4 bases; J trimming: 0 bases; junction bases outside the gene matches: 5. Here the CDR3 reads CAISGATGPNYGYTF. The CDR3 DNA reads as TGTGCCATCAGTGGTGCGACAGGGCCTAACTATGGCTACACCTTC.

The V and J genes are TRBV5-6 and TRBJ1-3; D may be TRBD1 (6 bases). The ends were cut back, 6 bases at V and 0 bases at J, with 16 bases in the middle. Germline lookup yields CDR1 SGHDT and CDR2 YYEEEE. The CDR3 is made up of 16 amino acids. The CDR3 DNA reads TGTGCCAGCAACGATATCCGGGACAACTCTGGAAACACCATATATTTT. Residues: CASNDIRDNSGNTIYF.

The CDR3 here is CASSYSPINTGELFF. CDR3 nucleotides: TGTGCCAGCAGTTACTCTCCGATAAACACCGGGGAGCTGTTTTTT. The V call is TRBV6-5, the J call TRBJ2-2; D unresolved. The CDR3 runs 15 residues. Germline CDR1 and CDR2: MNHEY and SVGAGI. Between the trimmed V and J ends, which lost 0 bases and 2 bases, there was a span of 7 bases.

This clonotype appeared a few times. The V gene is TRBV4-1, the J gene TRBJ1-5; 8 bases are shared with TRBD1. Germline V gene data show CDR1 as MGHRA and CDR2 as YSYEKL. V was clipped by 4 bases and J by 6 bases; unmatched bases: 8. This CDR3 is 15 amino acids long. The CDR3 nucleotides are TGCGCCAGCAGCCCCGGACAGGGTGGGAGTCAGCCCCAGCATTTT. Protein product: CASSPGQGGSQPQHF.

There are a few counts of this clonotype. The chain joins TRBV12-5 to TRBJ2-2; 9 bases fit TRBD1. V trimming: 5 bases; J trimming: 5 bases; junction bases outside the gene matches: 6. The CDR3 totals 15 residues. CDR1 and CDR2 (germline): LGHNT, FRNRAP. CDR3: CASGTGTGFTGELFF. CDR3 DNA sequence: TGTGCTAGTGGTACCGGGACAGGGTTTACCGGGGAGCTGTTTTTT.

This chain uses TRBV5-8 with TRBJ1-1; D remains unclear. Germline-derived CDR1 and CDR2 are SGHTS and YDEGEE. The CDR3 loop spans 15 amino acids. V lost 3 bases and J lost 5, with 17 bases in between. The CDR3 region is CASSSGGPAETEAFF. CDR3 coding DNA: TGTGCCAGCAGCTCGGGAGGCCCAGCGGAAACTGAAGCTTTCTTT.

The chain has TRBV4-1 and TRBJ2-5; the D gene is possibly TRBD1 (6 bases). Germline V lookup: CDR1 MGHRA, CDR2 YSYEKL. The CDR3 is made up of 14 amino acids. Trimming left V 3 bases short and J 0 bases short, with 8 bases between. The CDR3 loop reads CASSHSGDQETQYF. The CDR3 bases are TGCGCCAGCAGCCATTCAGGGGACCAAGAGACCCAGTACTTC.

CDR3 in DNA: TGCAGTGCAAGCTGGGGCCCGGGGTACAATGAGCAGTTCTTC. This translates into CSASWGPGYNEQFF. The chain has TRBV20-1 and TRBJ2-1, with D perhaps being TRBD1 or TRBD2 (5 bases each). CDR1 and CDR2 (germline): DFQATT, SNEGSKA (reference sequence). Trimming pared 6 bases from V and 4 bases from J, leaving 16 bases between. This CDR3 comprises 14 residues.

This clonotype was seen repeatedly, ten times or more. The chain has TRBV6-2 or TRBV6-3 and TRBJ2-7; the D gene is possibly TRBD1 (5 bases). V lost 4 bases and J lost 6, with 10 bases in between. Germline CDR1 reads MNHEY; CDR2 reads SVGEGT. There are 12 residues in the CDR3. The CDR3 DNA is TGTGCCAGCAGTTCCTACAGGTCCGAGCAGTACTTC. Translation: CASSSYRSEQYF.

This clonotype was detected many times. CDR3 coding DNA: TGTGCCAGCTCACCCTCGGAAAACTATGGCTACACCTTC. Translation: CASSPSENYGYTF. V gene TRBV18 combines with J gene TRBJ1-2; D unresolved. The V and J ends lost 3 bases and 2 bases respectively, with 7 bases between them. Per germline, CDR1 KGHSH and CDR2 LQKENI. This CDR3 region has 13 residues. Full variable domain (rest looked up from reference TRBV18 and TRBJ1-2): NAGVMQNPRHLVRRRGQEARLRCSPMKGHSHVYWYRQLPEEGLKFMVYLQKENIIDESGMPKERFSAEFPKEGPSILRIQQVVRGDSAAYFCASSPSENYGYTFGSGTRLTVV.

Turning to this clonotype: At one end, the junction sequence differs from germline, possibly due to a read error. The V gene is TRBV7-2, the J gene TRBJ2-2, with D maybe TRBD2 (5 bases). The CDR3 sequence is 15 residues long. CDR1 is SGHTA and CDR2 is FQGNSA in the germline V gene. The CDR3 DNA is TGTGCCAGCAGCTTGTTTTCGGGGTACACCGGGGAGCTGCTTTTT. Its protein is CASSLFSGYTGELLF.

This chain joins TRBV20-1 and TRBJ1-2, with D uncertain. The CDR3 spans 15 residues. V lost 1 base and J 5 bases, leaving 17 bases between the germline ends. Per germline, CDR1 DFQATT and CDR2 SNEGSKA (reference sequence). This CDR3 is CSARVAPYNLYGYTF. CDR3 bases: TGCAGTGCTAGAGTGGCGCCTTACAACCTATATGGCTACACCTTC.

The chain couples TRBV7-9 to TRBJ1-1; D not resolved. Trimming stripped 6 bases from V and 3 bases from J, with 14 bases between. From germline, CDR1 is SEHNR and CDR2 FQNEAQ (reference sequence). The CDR3 runs 14 residues. As DNA, the CDR3 is TGTGCCAGCAGAACCTCTCAGTGGGACACTGAAGCTTTCTTT. Translating it yields CASRTSQWDTEAFF.

V and J are TRBV5-1 and TRBJ2-6, with D unclear. Germline V gene sequence: CDR1 SGHRS, CDR2 YFSETQ. The CDR3 has 15 residues. V lost 0 bases, J lost 0 bases, and 4 bases lay in between. Here the CDR3 reads CASSLENSGANVLTF. In DNA, the CDR3 is TGCGCCAGCAGCTTGGAGAACTCTGGGGCCAACGTCCTGACTTTC. Using reference TRBV5-1 and TRBJ2-6 for the parts outside the CDR3, the full variable domain is KAGVTQTPRYLIKTRGQQVTLSCSPISGHRSVSWYQQTPGQGLQFLFEYFSETQRNKGNFPGRFSGRQFSNSRSEMNVSTLELGDSALYLCASSLENSGANVLTFGAGSRLTVL.

This clonotype was seen many times. The rearrangement uses TRBV11-2 and TRBJ1-1; D is possibly TRBD1 (5 bases). Germline V gene sequence: CDR1 SGHAT, CDR2 FQNNGV. The CDR3 has 11 residues. Trimming removed 5 bases from V and 6 bases from J, with 7 bases in between. CDR3 DNA: TGTGCCAGCAGCCAGGGACCTGAAGCTTTCTTT. Its translation: CASSQGPEAFF.

The chain joins TRBV6-5 to TRBJ1-2, with TRBD1 as a possible D gene (6 bases). The CDR3 length is 15 residues. Germline V gene lookup returns CDR1 MNHEY and CDR2 SVGAGI. The V gene lost 0 bases and the J gene lost 6 bases, with 14 bases spanning the gap. In nucleotides, the CDR3 is TGTGCCAGCAGTTACTCGCCTCTGACAGGCGATGGCTACACCTTC. Residues: CASSYSPLTGDGYTF.

The chain employs TRBV11-2 and TRBJ2-7; 16 nucleotides align to TRBD2. After removal of 5 bases from V and 0 bases from J, the junction contained 4 bases not matched to a gene. Germline V gives CDR1 SGHAT, CDR2 FQNNGV. The length of the CDR3 is 17 residues. CDR3 region: CASSLGLAGGASYEQYF. In nucleotides, the CDR3 is TGTGCCAGCAGCCTGGGACTAGCGGGAGGGGCCTCCTACGAGCAGTACTTC. The variable domain in full, with the rest retrieved from reference TRBV11-2 and TRBJ2-7, is EAGVAQSPRYKIIEKRQSVAFWCNPISGHATLYWYQQILGQGPKLLIQFQNNGVVDDSQLPKDRFSAERLKGVDSTLKIQPAKLEDSAVYLCASSLGLAGGASYEQYFGPGTRLTVT.

V and J are TRBV13 and TRBJ2-2; maybe TRBD2 (7 bases). From germline, CDR1 is PRHDT and CDR2 FYEKMQ (reference sequence). With 6 bases removed from V and 0 bases from J, the gap between germline ends came to 23 bases. This CDR3 is 19 amino acids long. CDR3 bases: TGTGCCAGCAGGACGACCGGGGGGCGAGCCCTTCCGAACACCGGGGAGCTGTTTTTT. This gives the protein CASRTTGGRALPNTGELFF.

This clonotype was picked up many times. The genes are TRBV3-1 and TRBJ2-5; TRBD2 aligns across 8 bases. Germline CDR1 is LGHDT and CDR2 is YNNKEL (reference sequence). After removal of 6 bases from V and 5 bases from J, the junction contained 14 bases not matched to a gene. The CDR3 length is 16 residues. The CDR3 bases are TGTGCCAGCAGAGATACGGAGCGGGGGCGGAGGGAGACCCAGTACTTC. Translation: CASRDTERGRRETQYF.

This clonotype was seen more than once but under ten times. The chain recombines TRBV29-1 with TRBJ1-2; TRBD1 matches 8 bases. The germline V gene encodes CDR1 SQVTM and CDR2 ANQGSEA. CDR3 length: 15 amino acids. The J segment lost 4 bases and the V segment lost 1 base, leaving 8 bases of the junction unmatched. The CDR3 sequence: CSVEGRDRPFYGYTF. The CDR3 bases are TGCAGCGTTGAAGGCCGGGACAGGCCATTCTATGGCTACACCTTC.

In this sample, this clonotype turned up a few times. The V call is TRBV9, the J call TRBJ1-2; 8 bases are shared with TRBD1. From germline, CDR1 is SGDLS and CDR2 YYNGEE. J lost 3 bases, V lost 0 bases, and 16 bases had no gene match. The CDR3 is 19 residues long. Written as DNA, the CDR3 is TGTGCCAGCAGCGTAGAAGTCGGCGGGACAGGAAGTTTTGACTATGGCTACACCTTC. Amino acids: CASSVEVGGTGSFDYGYTF.

This clonotype came up a few times. This clone may be a read error of a much larger clone one base away. This rearrangement joins TRBV3-1 to TRBJ2-5; a possible D gene is TRBD2 (7 bases). Germline V lookup: CDR1 LGHDT, CDR2 YNNKEL (reference sequence). The CDR3 loop spans 13 amino acids. The CDR3 spells CTSSPTRGGTQYF. CDR3 in DNA: TGTACCAGCAGTCCCACGAGGGGGGGGACCCAGTACTTC.